This T cell receptor (beta chain) was observed in a study of shared clonotypes between healthy human individuals. The germline V and J ends were trimmed by 2 bases and 1 base, with 5 bases remaining between them. This CDR3 contains 13 residues. In germline, CDR1 is MNHEY, CDR2 SVGAGI. Concerning this clone: In the same sample, other DNA sequences code for this CDR3.

Measured with immunoSEQ multiplex PCR; TCRdb has only the in-frame clones, and not every one. Of millions of clones listed, approximately 93% are singletons. Sequencing used naive CD4+ T cells from PBMCs. Subset described: CD45RA+ positively selected. The chain links TRBV6-5 to TRBJ1-1; D gene uncertain. This clonotype originated in a man aged 18 to 30 in good health. Some clones in this sample may be carry-over from other donors' samples. The CDR3 region has the DNA TGTGCCAGCAGTTACGGACGGAACACTGAAGCTTTCTTT. This translates into CASSYGRNTEAFF.